This T cell receptor (beta chain) was captured by sequencing in a study of OX40 agonist ivuxolimab in advanced cancers. Study overall: Dose-escalation patients' cancers were hepatocellular carcinoma, melanoma, renal cell or head and neck cancer. Partial responses occurred in three patients (one hepatocellular carcinoma, two cutaneous melanoma).

The table came from immunoSEQ multiplex PCR; TCRdb's copy has only in-frame clones and leaves some out. The top ten clones hold about 1.5% of a sample with over 70,000 clones, approximately 90% of them seen once. Regarding this clone: No antigen is known for it.

Notes on the study in general: Some nonresponders additionally presented with little normalized T-cell clonal expansion.

CDR1 MNHEY and CDR2 SVGAGI come from the germline V gene. With 7 bases removed from V and 3 bases from J, the gap between germline ends came to 13 bases. CDR3 size: 14 residues. The chain uses TRBV6-5 and TRBJ1-5; possible D gene TRBD1, 6 bases. This sequence originates from an adult with an advanced solid tumor such as melanoma, head and neck, liver or kidney cancer. The sequencing here drew on CD4+ or CD8+ T cells sorted from blood, taken in a trial of the OX40 agonist ivuxolimab. DNA of the CDR3: TGTGCCAGCAAAAAACAGGGATACAATCAGCCCCAGCATTTT. Protein product: CASKKQGYNQPQHF.